This entry lists 21 T cell receptor beta chains sequenced from one sample in a study of T-cell reconstitution after alpha-beta-depleted transplantation in children. Preparation of the TCRbeta library used unique molecular identifiers. One entry per CDR3 protein, called by TCRdb with MiXCR from the PCR reads. This sample has about a million distinct CDR3 sequences, with about 29% found just once. Source: PBMCs, mostly from graft donor cells, taken 360 days after TCRalphabeta/CD19-depleted stem cell transplant. These receptors came from a boy under three years old who had a stem cell transplant for SCID, so the T cells may come from the graft donor.

The V gene is TRBV5-1, the J gene TRBJ2-6; D not certain. CDR1 and CDR2 (germline): SGHRS, YFSETQ. This CDR3 has 15 amino acids. Trimming took 0 bases from V and 6 from J, leaving 10 bases between them. The CDR3, as DNA: TGCGCCAGCAGCTTGGCGTCGGACGCGGCCAACGTCCTGACTTTC. Protein product: CASSLASDAANVLTF.

This clonotype has a handful of counts. The chain is built from TRBV5-1 and TRBJ2-4, with 8 bases that match TRBD1. The V gene end was trimmed by 4 bases and the J gene end by 0 bases; junction bases not matched to a gene: 9. CDR3 length equals 17 residues. The germline CDR1 and CDR2 sequences are SGHRS and YFSETQ. CDR3 protein: CASSVGQGGLAKNIQYF. Here the CDR3 DNA reads TGCGCCAGCAGCGTCGGACAGGGAGGACTAGCCAAAAACATTCAGTACTTC.

The V and J genes are TRBV20-1 and TRBJ2-3, with TRBD1 matching over 9 bases. CDR1 and CDR2 (germline): DFQATT, SNEGSKA (reference sequence). This CDR3 is 15 amino acids long. After removal of 6 bases from V and 4 bases from J, the junction contained 11 bases not matched to a gene. The CDR3 nucleotides read TGCAGTGCGAACCTTCCGGGACAGGGACCAGATACGCAGTATTTT. This encodes CSANLPGQGPDTQYF.

J is TRBJ1-2 and V is TRBV29-1; D ambiguous. Germline assignment: CDR1 SQVTM and CDR2 ANQGSEA. The CDR3 loop spans 12 amino acids. Trimming cost V 7 bases and J 2 bases, with 11 bases left between them. As DNA, the CDR3 is TGCAGCGGTTCGGAATACAACTATGGCTACACCTTC. It translates to CSGSEYNYGYTF. Using reference TRBV29-1 and TRBJ1-2 for the parts outside the CDR3, the full variable domain is SAVISQKPSRDICQRGTSLTIQCQVDSQVTMMFWYRQQPGQSLTLIATANQGSEATYESGFVIDKFPISRPNLTFSTLTVSNMSPEDSSIYLCSGSEYNYGYTFGSGTRLTVV.

In its sample, this clonotype was seen a few times. This chain links TRBV25-1 with TRBJ1-1; a weak D match, TRBD1 (5 bases). Deletions cut 5 bases from V and 1 base from J, with 14 bases between. The CDR3 extends over 15 amino acids. The germline V gene encodes CDR1 MGHDK and CDR2 SYGVNS. CDR3 loop: CASSHLGDQNTEAFF. In DNA, the CDR3 is TGTGCCAGCAGTCACTTGGGGGACCAGAACACTGAAGCTTTCTTT. Full variable domain (missing parts from reference TRBV25-1 and TRBJ1-1): EADIYQTPRYLVIGTGKKITLECSQTMGHDKMYWYQQDPGMELHLIHYSYGVNSTEKGDLSSESTVSRIRTEHFPLTLESARPSHTSQYLCASSHLGDQNTEAFFGQGTRLTVV.

The chain has TRBV12-3 or TRBV12-4 and TRBJ2-7; 8 bases agree with TRBD1. This CDR3 has 14 amino acids. The trim removed 2 bases at V and 4 bases at J, leaving 4 bases unmatched. The CDR3 DNA reads TGTGCCAGCAGTTTAACTGGACAGGGTTACGAGCAGTACTTC. It yields the protein CASSLTGQGYEQYF.

The chain carries TRBV20-1 and TRBJ2-7, with a possible D match to TRBD1 (5 bases). The CDR3 covers 15 residues. Trimming stripped 3 bases from V and 3 bases from J, with 18 bases between. Germline CDR1 reads DFQATT; CDR2 reads SNEGSKA (reference sequence). The CDR3 is CSASRPGFVIYEQYF. The CDR3 region has the DNA TGCAGTGCTAGTAGGCCAGGGTTCGTCATCTACGAGCAGTACTTC.

The rearrangement links TRBV5-4 to TRBJ1-1; the D is unclear. The V gene lost 1 base and the J gene lost 0 bases, with 10 bases spanning the gap. CDR1 and CDR2 from the germline V gene are SGHNT and YYREEE (reference sequence). The CDR3 is 15 amino acids. The CDR3: CASSLWGGMNTEAFF. The CDR3 DNA is TGTGCCAGCAGCTTGTGGGGAGGGATGAACACTGAAGCTTTCTTT. Filled out from reference TRBV5-4 and TRBJ1-1, the complete variable domain reads ETGVTQSPTHLIKTRGQQVTLRCSSQSGHNTVSWYQQALGQGPQFIFQYYREEENGRGNFPPRFSGLQFPNYSSELNVNALELDDSALYLCASSLWGGMNTEAFFGQGTRLTVV.

This chain links TRBV11-2 with TRBJ2-1; TRBD2 agrees at 13 bases. The CDR3 is 19 residues long. Unmatched junction bases numbered 6, after V lost 1 base and J lost 0 bases. Germline CDR1 and CDR2: SGHAT and FQNNGV. CDR3 in amino acids: CASSLGLAGGWSSYNEQFF. The CDR3, as DNA: TGTGCCAGCAGCTTAGGACTAGCGGGGGGCTGGAGCTCCTACAATGAGCAGTTCTTC. The full variable domain, its missing parts supplied by reference TRBV11-2 and TRBJ2-1, is EAGVAQSPRYKIIEKRQSVAFWCNPISGHATLYWYQQILGQGPKLLIQFQNNGVVDDSQLPKDRFSAERLKGVDSTLKIQPAKLEDSAVYLCASSLGLAGGWSSYNEQFFGPGTRLTVL.

The V call is TRBV29-1, the J call TRBJ2-1, with TRBD2 as a possible D gene (6 bases). V was pared by 7 bases and J by 7 bases, with 11 bases between. The V gene's germline CDR1 is SQVTM and CDR2 ANQGSEA. CDR3 length: 11 amino acids. CDR3 residues: CSGEAGNEQFF. In nucleotides, the CDR3 is TGCAGCGGAGAGGCGGGGAATGAGCAGTTCTTC.

This clonotype turned up a few times. The rearrangement links TRBV28 to TRBJ2-3; tentative D call: TRBD2 (6 bases). Germline-derived CDR1 and CDR2 are MDHEN and SYDVKM. V lost 6 bases and J 6 bases, leaving 19 bases between the germline ends. This CDR3 is 15 amino acids long. DNA of the CDR3: TGTGCCAGCAGCGAGACTAGTGTCTACAGGGATACGCAGTATTTT. This gives the protein CASSETSVYRDTQYF. Based on the CDR3 plus reference TRBV28 and TRBJ2-3, the full variable domain is DVKVTQSSRYLVKRTGEKVFLECVQDMDHENMFWYRQDPGLGLRLIYFSYDVKMKEKGDIPEGYSVSREKKERFSLILESASTNQTSMYLCASSETSVYRDTQYFGPGTRLTVL.

CDR3 sequence (DNA): TGTGCCAGCAGTTTCCGTCGGGGGGCTGGTGAGACCCAGTACTTC. Protein sequence: CASSFRRGAGETQYF. This chain links TRBV12-3 or TRBV12-4 with TRBJ2-5; TRBD2 might be the D (7 bases). The V and J ends lost 3 bases and 5 bases respectively, with 16 bases between them. The CDR3 is 15 residues long.

The CDR3 sequence is CASSPKDRGRSNQPQHF. The DNA for the CDR3 is TGTGCCAGTAGTCCGAAGGACAGGGGGCGAAGCAATCAGCCCCAGCATTTT. V is TRBV19 and J is TRBJ1-5; 11 bases fit TRBD1. This CDR3 region has 17 residues. Germline values: CDR1 LNHDA, CDR2 SQIVND (reference sequence). The V and J ends lost 5 bases and 1 base, in that order; junction bases with no gene match: 7. The entire variable domain, with the rest obtained from reference TRBV19 and TRBJ1-5, is as follows: DGGITQSPKYLFRKEGQNVTLSCEQNLNHDAMYWYRQDPGQGLRLIYYSQIVNDFQKGDIAEGYSVSREKKESFPLTVTSAQKNPTAFYLCASSPKDRGRSNQPQHFGDGTRLSIL.

The chain combines TRBV2 with TRBJ1-6, with a weak D call TRBD1 (5 bases). The V gene lost 7 bases and the J gene lost 4 bases, with 11 bases spanning the gap. The CDR3 runs 14 residues. The V gene's germline CDR1 is SNHLY and CDR2 FYNNEI. CDR3 DNA sequence: TGTGCCAGCAAAGGGACTGCGTATAATTCACCCCTCCACTTT. Residues: CASKGTAYNSPLHF.

The CDR3 here is CASSVGSLAGGRETQYF. CDR3 nucleotide sequence: TGTGCCAGCAGCGTAGGATCCCTAGCGGGGGGAAGAGAGACCCAGTACTTC. The chain has TRBV9 and TRBJ2-5; TRBD2 agrees at 11 bases. The germline V gene encodes CDR1 SGDLS and CDR2 YYNGEE. The V gene end was trimmed by 0 bases and the J gene end by 4 bases; junction bases not matched to a gene: 8. The CDR3 covers 17 residues.

This chain uses TRBV6-5 with TRBJ1-4; TRBD1 aligns across 7 bases. CDR3 length: 12 residues. From germline, CDR1 is MNHEY and CDR2 SVGAGI. The V segment lost 10 bases and the J segment 7 bases; nucleotides outside the gene matches: 6. The CDR3 DNA follows: TGTGCCACCCAGAACAGGGGTGAAAAACTGTTTTTT. Translated: CATQNRGEKLFF.

As DNA, the CDR3 is TGTGCCAGCAGTCCAACCCTGGGACAGAATAAAGCCTGGGTTCAGCCCCAGCATTTT. Its protein product is CASSPTLGQNKAWVQPQHF. The chain couples TRBV12-3 or TRBV12-4 to TRBJ1-5; 7 bases are a match to TRBD1. There are 19 residues in the CDR3. V shed 5 bases and J 6 bases; nucleotides not matched to a gene: 22.

Ten or more counts support this clonotype. The chain recombines TRBV9 with TRBJ2-1; 8 nucleotides match TRBD2. The length of the CDR3 is 17 residues. The V gene's germline CDR1 is SGDLS and CDR2 YYNGEE. V trimming: 1 base; J trimming: 4 bases; junction bases outside the gene matches: 10. DNA for the CDR3: TGTGCCAGCAGCGTACCCTCCTACGGGGGGGATTACAATGAGCAGTTCTTC. This sequence encodes CASSVPSYGGDYNEQFF. Looking up the rest from reference TRBV9 and TRBJ2-1 gives the full variable domain: DSGVTQTPKHLITATGQRVTLRCSPRSGDLSVYWYQQSLDQGLQFLIQYYNGEERAKGNILERFSAQQFPDLHSELNLSSLELGDSALYFCASSVPSYGGDYNEQFFGPGTRLTVL.

This clonotype was detected only a few times. The CDR3 spells CSARDMRGQETQYF. The DNA of the CDR3 is TGCAGTGCTAGAGATATGCGGGGGCAAGAGACCCAGTACTTC. This chain joins TRBV20-1 and TRBJ2-5; 7 positions match TRBD2. V lost 0 bases, J lost 2 bases, and 3 bases stayed unmatched. Germline values: CDR1 DFQATT, CDR2 SNEGSKA (reference sequence). The CDR3 extends over 14 amino acids.

V is TRBV11-1 and J is TRBJ2-5, with a possible D match to TRBD2 (6 bases). The germline CDR1 and CDR2 sequences are SGHAT and FQDESV (reference sequence). The CDR3 extends over 18 amino acids. V was trimmed by 3 bases and J by 5 bases, leaving 25 bases between them. CDR3 bases: TGTGCCAGCAGCTTTGTATATCCGGGAGACAGCCCGGCGGAGACCCAGTACTTC. Translated: CASSFVYPGDSPAETQYF.

This clonotype was detected once. The rearrangement links TRBV4-1 to TRBJ2-3; D is unclear. V lost 4 bases and J lost 0, with 11 bases in between. The CDR3 length is 15 residues. CDR1 and CDR2 from the germline V gene are MGHRA and YSYEKL. In nucleotides, the CDR3 is TGCGCCAGCAGCCCCCTGGGCAAGAGCACAGATACGCAGTATTTT. Protein: CASSPLGKSTDTQYF.